This T cell receptor beta chain was documented in a study of cytomegalovirus exposure and HLA in healthy donors. PCR involved 60 Vbeta and 13 Jbeta primers. Generated by immunoSEQ multiplex PCR, the TCRdb table keeps only in-frame clones and is missing some. Its clone listing holds more than 45,000 clones. The CDR3 spans 13 residues. The V end lost 0 bases, the J end lost 6 bases, and 7 bases lay between the germline ends. CDR1 and CDR2 from the germline V gene are PRHDT and FYEKMQ (reference sequence). The clonotype comes from a young woman in good health and CMV-seropositive. V is TRBV13 and J is TRBJ2-3, with D perhaps TRBD2 (5 bases). Source material: PBMCs. This chain's CDR3 is CASSLGRDDTQYF. CDR3 DNA sequence: TGTGCCAGCAGCTTAGGCCGGGATGATACGCAGTATTTT.